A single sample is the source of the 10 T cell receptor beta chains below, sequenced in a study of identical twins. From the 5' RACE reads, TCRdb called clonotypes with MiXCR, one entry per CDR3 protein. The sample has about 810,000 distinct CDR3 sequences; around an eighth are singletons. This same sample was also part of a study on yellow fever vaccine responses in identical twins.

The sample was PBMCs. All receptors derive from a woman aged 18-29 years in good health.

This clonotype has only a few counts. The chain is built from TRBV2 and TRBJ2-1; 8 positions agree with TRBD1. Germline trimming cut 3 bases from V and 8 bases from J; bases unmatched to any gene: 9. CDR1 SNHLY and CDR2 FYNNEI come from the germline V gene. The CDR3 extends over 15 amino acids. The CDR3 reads CASSERDRRIDEQFF. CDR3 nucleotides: TGTGCCAGCAGTGAGCGGGACAGGCGAATCGATGAGCAGTTCTTC.

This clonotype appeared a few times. CDR3 bases: TGCGCCACCGGGACAGGGGGCACAGATACGCAGTATTTT. Translated, it gives CATGTGGTDTQYF. The gene calls are TRBV5-1 and TRBJ2-3, with TRBD1 matching over 10 bases. The V gene end was trimmed by 9 bases and the J gene end by 1 base; junction bases not matched to a gene: 2. The CDR3 covers 13 residues. Germline CDR1 and CDR2: SGHRS and YFSETQ. Full variable domain (missing parts from reference TRBV5-1 and TRBJ2-3): KAGVTQTPRYLIKTRGQQVTLSCSPISGHRSVSWYQQTPGQGLQFLFEYFSETQRNKGNFPGRFSGRQFSNSRSEMNVSTLELGDSALYLCATGTGGTDTQYFGPGTRLTVL.

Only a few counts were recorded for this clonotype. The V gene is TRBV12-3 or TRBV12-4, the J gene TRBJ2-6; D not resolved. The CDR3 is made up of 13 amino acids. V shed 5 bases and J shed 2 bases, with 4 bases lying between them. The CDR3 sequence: CASSIAGANVLTF. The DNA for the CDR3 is TGTGCCAGCAGTATCGCTGGGGCCAACGTCCTGACTTTC.

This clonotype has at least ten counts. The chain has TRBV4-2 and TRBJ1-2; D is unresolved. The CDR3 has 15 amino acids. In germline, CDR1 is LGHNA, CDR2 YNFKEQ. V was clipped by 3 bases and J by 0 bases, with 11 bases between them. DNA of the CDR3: TGTGCCAGCAGCCAGGCCCGGGCTACTAACTATGGCTACACCTTC. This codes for CASSQARATNYGYTF.

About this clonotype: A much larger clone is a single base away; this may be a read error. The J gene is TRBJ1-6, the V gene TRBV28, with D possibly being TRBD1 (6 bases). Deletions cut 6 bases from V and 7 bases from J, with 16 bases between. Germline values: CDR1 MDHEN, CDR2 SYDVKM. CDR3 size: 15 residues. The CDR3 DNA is TGTGCCAGCAGATTTGGGACAAGGGGGAATTCACCCCTCCACTTT. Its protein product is CASRFGTRGNSPLHF. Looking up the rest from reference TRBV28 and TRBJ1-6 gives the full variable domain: DVKVTQSSRYLVKRTGEKVFLECVQDMDHENMFWYRQDPGLGLRLIYFSYDVKMKEKGDIPEGYSVSREKKERFSLILESASTNQTSMYLCASRFGTRGNSPLHFGNGTRLTVT.

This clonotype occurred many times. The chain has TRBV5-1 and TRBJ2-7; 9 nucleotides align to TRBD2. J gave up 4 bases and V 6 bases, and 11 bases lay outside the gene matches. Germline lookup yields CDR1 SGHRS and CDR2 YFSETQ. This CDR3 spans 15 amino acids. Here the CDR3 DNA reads TGCGCCAGCAAAGATGCGGGGGGGGGAACATACGAGCAGTACTTC. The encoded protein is CASKDAGGGTYEQYF.

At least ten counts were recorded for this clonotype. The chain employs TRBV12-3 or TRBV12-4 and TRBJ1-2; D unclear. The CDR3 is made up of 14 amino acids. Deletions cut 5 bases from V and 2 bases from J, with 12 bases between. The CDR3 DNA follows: TGTGCCAGCAGTCGCGCGCAAGGAAACTATGGCTACACCTTC. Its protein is CASSRAQGNYGYTF.

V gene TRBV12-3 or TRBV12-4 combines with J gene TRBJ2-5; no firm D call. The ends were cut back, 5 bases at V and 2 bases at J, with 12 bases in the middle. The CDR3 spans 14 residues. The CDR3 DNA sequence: TGTGCCAGCAGTCTGAGGCAGAGACAAGAGACCCAGTACTTC. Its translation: CASSLRQRQETQYF.

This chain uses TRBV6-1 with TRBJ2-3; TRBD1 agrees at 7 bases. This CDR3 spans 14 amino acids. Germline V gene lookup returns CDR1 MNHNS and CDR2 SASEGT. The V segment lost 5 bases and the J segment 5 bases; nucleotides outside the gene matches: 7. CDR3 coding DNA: TGTGCCAGCAGTCCAGACAGGGTGAGAGATACGCAGTATTTT. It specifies CASSPDRVRDTQYF.

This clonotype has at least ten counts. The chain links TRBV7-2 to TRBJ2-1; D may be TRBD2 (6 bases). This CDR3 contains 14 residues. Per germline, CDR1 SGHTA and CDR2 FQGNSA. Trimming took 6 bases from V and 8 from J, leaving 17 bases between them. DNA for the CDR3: TGTGCCAGCAGTGCGGGGCGCATTATAGATGAGCAGTTCTTC. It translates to CASSAGRIIDEQFF.